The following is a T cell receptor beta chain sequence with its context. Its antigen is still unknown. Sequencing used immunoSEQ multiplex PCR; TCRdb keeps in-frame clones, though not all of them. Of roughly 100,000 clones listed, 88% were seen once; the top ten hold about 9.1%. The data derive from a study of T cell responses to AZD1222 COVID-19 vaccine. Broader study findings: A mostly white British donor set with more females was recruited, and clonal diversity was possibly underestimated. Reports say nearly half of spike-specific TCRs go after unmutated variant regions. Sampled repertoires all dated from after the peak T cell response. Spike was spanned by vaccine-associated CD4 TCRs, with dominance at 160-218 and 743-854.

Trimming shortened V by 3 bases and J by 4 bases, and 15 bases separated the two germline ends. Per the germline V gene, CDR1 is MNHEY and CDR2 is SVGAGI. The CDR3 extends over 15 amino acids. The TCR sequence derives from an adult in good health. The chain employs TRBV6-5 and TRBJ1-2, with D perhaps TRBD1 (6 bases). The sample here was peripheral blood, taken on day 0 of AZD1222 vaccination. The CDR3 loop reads CASSYGPGQSYGYTF. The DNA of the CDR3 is TGTGCCAGCAGTTATGGTCCCGGACAGAGCTATGGCTACACCTTC.